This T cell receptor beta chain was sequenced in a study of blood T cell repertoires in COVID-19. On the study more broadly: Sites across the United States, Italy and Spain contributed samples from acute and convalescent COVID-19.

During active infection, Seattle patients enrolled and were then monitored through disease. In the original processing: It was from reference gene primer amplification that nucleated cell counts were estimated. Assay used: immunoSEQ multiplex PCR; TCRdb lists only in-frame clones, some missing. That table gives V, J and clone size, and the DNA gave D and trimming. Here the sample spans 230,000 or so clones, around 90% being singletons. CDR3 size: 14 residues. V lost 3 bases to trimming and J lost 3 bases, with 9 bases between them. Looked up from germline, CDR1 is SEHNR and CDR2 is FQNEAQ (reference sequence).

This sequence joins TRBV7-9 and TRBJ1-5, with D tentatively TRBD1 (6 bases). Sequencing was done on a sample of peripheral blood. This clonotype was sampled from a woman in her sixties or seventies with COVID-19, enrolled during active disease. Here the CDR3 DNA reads TGTGCCAGCAGCTTTCAGGGGACCAATCAGCCCCAGCATTTT. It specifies CASSFQGTNQPQHF. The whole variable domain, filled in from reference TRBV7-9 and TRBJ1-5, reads DTGVSQNPRHKITKRGQNVTFRCDPISEHNRLYWYRQTLGQGPEFLTYFQNEAQLEKSRLLSDRFSAERPKGSFSTLEIQRTEQGDSAMYLCASSFQGTNQPQHFGDGTRLSIL.